This TCR beta chain was recorded in a study of PD-1 blockade in classical Hodgkin lymphoma. This table comes from immunoSEQ multiplex PCR, and its TCRdb copy is limited to in-frame clones, with some not included. The table lists some 30,000 clones, 88% of them singletons, with approximately 1.2% in the top ten. In its sample, this clone was seen once. Its antigen is unidentified. Noted time point: newly diagnosed, previously untreated cHL patient sample. Purification of CD4+ T cells from thawed PBMCs was performed via magnetic negative selection. A comparison was provided by newly diagnosed, untreated classical Hodgkin lymphoma PBMCs. The CDR3 consists of 14 residues. V lost 2 bases and J lost 10, with 20 bases in between. Germline V gene data show CDR1 as GTSNPN and CDR2 as SVGIG (reference sequence). Study-level findings and limits: As was reported, newly diagnosed patients showed lower baseline TCR diversity than healthy donors did.

The sequenced material came from CD4+ T cells from blood. The chain joins TRBV30 to TRBJ1-1; D possibly corresponds to TRBD1 (6 bases). The TCR sequence derives from a human donor with classical Hodgkin lymphoma. The CDR3 sequence is CAWSQATGIPPAFF. The CDR3 coding sequence is TGTGCCTGGAGTCAAGCGACAGGCATCCCCCCAGCTTTCTTT.